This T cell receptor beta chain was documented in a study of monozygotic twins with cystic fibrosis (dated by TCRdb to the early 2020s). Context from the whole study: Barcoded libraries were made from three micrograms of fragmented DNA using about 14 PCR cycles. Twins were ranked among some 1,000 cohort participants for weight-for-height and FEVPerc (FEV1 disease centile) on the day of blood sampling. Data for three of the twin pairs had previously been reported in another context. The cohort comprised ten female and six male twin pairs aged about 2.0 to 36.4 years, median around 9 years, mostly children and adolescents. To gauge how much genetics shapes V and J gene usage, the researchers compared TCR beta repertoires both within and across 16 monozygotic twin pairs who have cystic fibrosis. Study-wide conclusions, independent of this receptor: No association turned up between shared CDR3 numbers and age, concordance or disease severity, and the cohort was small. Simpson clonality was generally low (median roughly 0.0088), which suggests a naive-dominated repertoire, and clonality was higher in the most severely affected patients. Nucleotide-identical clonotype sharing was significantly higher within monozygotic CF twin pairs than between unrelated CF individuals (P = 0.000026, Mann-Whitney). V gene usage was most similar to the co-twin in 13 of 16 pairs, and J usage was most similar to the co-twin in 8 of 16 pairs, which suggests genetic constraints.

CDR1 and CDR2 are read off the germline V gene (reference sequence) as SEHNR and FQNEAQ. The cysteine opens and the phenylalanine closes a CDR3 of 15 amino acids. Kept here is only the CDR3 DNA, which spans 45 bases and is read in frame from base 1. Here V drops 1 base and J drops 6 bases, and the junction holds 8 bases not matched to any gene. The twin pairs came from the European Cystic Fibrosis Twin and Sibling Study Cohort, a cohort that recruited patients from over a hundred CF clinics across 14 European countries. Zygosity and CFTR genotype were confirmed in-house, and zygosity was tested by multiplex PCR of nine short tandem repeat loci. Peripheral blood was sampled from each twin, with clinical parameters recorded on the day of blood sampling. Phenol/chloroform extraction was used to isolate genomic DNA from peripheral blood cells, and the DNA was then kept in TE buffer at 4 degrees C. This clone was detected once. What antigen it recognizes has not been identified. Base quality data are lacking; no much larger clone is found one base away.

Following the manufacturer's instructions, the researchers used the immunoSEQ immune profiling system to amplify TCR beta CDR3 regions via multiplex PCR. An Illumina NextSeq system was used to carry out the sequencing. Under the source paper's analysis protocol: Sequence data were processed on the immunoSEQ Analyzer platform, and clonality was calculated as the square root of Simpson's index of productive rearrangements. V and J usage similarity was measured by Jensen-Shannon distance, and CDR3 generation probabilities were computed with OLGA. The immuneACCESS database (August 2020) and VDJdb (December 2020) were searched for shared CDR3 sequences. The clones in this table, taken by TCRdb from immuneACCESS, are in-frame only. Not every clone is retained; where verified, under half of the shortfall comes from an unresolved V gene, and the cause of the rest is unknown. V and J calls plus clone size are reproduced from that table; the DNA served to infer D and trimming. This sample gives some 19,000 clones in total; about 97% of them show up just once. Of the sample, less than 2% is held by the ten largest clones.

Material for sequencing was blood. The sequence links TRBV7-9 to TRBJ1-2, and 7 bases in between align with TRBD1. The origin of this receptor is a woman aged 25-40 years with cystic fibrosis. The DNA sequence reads TGTGCCAGCAGCTTAGTGTGGGACAGTTCGAATGGCTACACCTTC. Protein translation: CASSLVWDSSNGYTF.